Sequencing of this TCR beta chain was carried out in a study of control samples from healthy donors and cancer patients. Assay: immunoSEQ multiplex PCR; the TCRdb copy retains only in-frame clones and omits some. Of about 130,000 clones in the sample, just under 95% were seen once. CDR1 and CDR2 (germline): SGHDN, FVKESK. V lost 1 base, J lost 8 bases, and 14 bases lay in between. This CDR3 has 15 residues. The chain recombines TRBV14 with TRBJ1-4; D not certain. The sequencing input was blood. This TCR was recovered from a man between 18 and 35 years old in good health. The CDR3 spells CASSQGITRREKLFF. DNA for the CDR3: TGTGCCAGCAGCCAAGGGATAACCAGGAGGGAAAAACTGTTTTTT.